This T cell receptor (beta chain) was recovered during a study of low-dose radiotherapy and immunotherapy resistance in tumors. Background on the study: Cohort 2 patients were irradiated with 1 Gy every two weeks, reaching 13 Gy over 26 weeks.

Primers targeting TRAV and TRBV primed first-strand cDNA, covering alpha and beta chains. Over roughly 19 PCR cycles, TCRs were amplified from a constant-region primer and V-primer adapter. mRNA, after isolation, was amplified by in vitro transcription. TCRdb recomputed calls from the reads with MiXCR, one row per CDR3 protein. There are about 9,000 distinct CDR3 sequences in the sample; around 70% occur only once, and 6.5% to 8% lies in the top ten. The V and J ends lost 6 bases and 5 bases respectively, with 13 bases between them. Germline CDR1 ENHRY, CDR2 SYGVKD. This CDR3 has 14 amino acids. This clonotype has just a few counts.

The sequence was collected from a human donor with advanced metastatic prostate, ovarian, gallbladder or colorectal cancer (not recorded which). This table probably holds off-target reads from a library built for another chain. The rearrangement uses TRBV10-3 and TRBJ1-4; tentatively, D is TRBD1 (6 bases). The CDR3 is CAISRGDKNEKLFF. In DNA, the CDR3 is TGTGCCATCAGCCGGGGGGACAAGAATGAAAAACTGTTTTTT.